The sequence of this T cell receptor (beta chain) was determined in a study of blood T cells in healthy people across ages. General study findings and limits: A roughly linear age-dependent decrease characterized TCR beta diversity per million T cells.

Germline V CDR1 and CDR2: LGHNA, YNFKEQ. The CDR3 length is 17 residues. V was pared by 1 base and J by 4 bases, with 8 bases of the junction left unmatched. The authors drew 8 to 10 milliliters of peripheral blood from each donor. In the case of this clonotype: No antigen is known for it.

For the second PCR, which ran for roughly 6 to 12 cycles, a sample-barcoded 5' primer and a J-beta primer mix were used. No fewer than 3 million CDR3-containing paired-end reads came from each sample. A single record per CDR3 protein comes from TCRdb applying MiXCR to the 5' RACE reads. The profile shows around 820,000 distinct CDR3 sequences, about 25% of them singletons. These records were also assigned to another study, of T cells of mothers and their children.

The rearrangement links TRBV4-2 to TRBJ2-1; 9 positions match TRBD2. The origin of this receptor is a boy between 10 and 17 years old in good health. The sample taken for sequencing was blood. This CDR3 reads CASSQAPGTSSYNEQFF. The CDR3 DNA reads TGTGCCAGCAGCCAAGCCCCCGGGACTAGCTCTTACAATGAGCAGTTCTTC.